Detailed here is one T cell receptor (beta chain). The data are from a study of T cells in Graves' hyperthyroidism and ophthalmopathy. The junction had 10 bases not matched to a gene; V was cut back by 4 bases and J by 6 bases. CDR3 length: 15 residues. Germline CDR1 LGHNA, CDR2 YNFKEQ. The TCR beta CDR3 regions underwent amplification using RNA transcripts as the source. The study used the HTBI primer set for a first-round RT-PCR of the TCR CDR3. TCRdb analysed the multiplex PCR reads with MiXCR anew, one entry per CDR3 protein. The sample lists around 690,000 distinct CDR3 sequences; 17% were seen once.

The clonotype originates from a man in his forties or fifties with Graves' hyperthyroidism. The gene calls are TRBV4-2 and TRBJ2-3; 7 bases map to TRBD1. The sequencing sample was made of blood. CDR3: CASSPTGEQGDTQYF. The CDR3 DNA sequence: TGTGCCAGCAGCCCCACCGGGGAACAGGGGGATACGCAGTATTTT.